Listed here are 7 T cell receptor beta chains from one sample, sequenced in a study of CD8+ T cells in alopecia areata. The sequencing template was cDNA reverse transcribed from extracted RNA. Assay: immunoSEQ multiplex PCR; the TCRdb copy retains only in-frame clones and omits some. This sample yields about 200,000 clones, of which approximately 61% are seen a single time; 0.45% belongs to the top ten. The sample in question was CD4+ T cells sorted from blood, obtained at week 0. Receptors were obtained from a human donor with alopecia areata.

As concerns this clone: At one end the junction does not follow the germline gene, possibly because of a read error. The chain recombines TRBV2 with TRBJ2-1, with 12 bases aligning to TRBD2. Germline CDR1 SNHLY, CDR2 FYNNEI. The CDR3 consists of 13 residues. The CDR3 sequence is CASSSLAGGGRLF. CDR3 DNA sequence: TGTGCCAGCAGTTCACTAGCGGGGGGCGGGCGCCTCTTC. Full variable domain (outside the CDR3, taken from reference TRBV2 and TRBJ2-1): EPEVTQTPSHQVTQMGQEVILRCVPISNHLYFYWYRQILGQKVEFLVSFYNNEISEKSEIFDDQFSVERPDGSNFTLKIRSTKLEDSAMYFCASSSLAGGGRLFGPGTRLTVL.

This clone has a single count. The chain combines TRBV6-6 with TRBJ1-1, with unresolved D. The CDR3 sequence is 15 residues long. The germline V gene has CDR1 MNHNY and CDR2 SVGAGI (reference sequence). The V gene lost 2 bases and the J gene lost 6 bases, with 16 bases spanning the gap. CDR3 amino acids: CASSYGSRVGSEAFF. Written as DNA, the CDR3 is TGTGCCAGCAGTTACGGATCGAGGGTAGGTTCTGAAGCTTTCTTT.

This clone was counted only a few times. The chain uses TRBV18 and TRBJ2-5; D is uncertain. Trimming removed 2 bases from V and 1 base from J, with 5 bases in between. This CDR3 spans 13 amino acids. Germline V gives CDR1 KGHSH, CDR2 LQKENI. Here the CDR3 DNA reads TGTGCCAGCTCACCAGGGTTCCAAGAGACCCAGTACTTC. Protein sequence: CASSPGFQETQYF.

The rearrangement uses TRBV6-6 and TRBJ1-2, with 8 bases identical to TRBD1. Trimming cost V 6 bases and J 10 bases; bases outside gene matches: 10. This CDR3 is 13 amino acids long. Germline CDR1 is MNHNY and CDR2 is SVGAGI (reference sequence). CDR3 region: CASRRSTGDDYTF. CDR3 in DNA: TGTGCCAGCAGGCGGTCGACAGGGGATGACTACACCTTC.

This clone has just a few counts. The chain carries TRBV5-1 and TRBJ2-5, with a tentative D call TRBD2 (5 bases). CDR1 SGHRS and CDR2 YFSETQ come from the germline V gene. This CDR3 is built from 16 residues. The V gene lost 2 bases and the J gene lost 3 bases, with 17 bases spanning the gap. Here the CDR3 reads CASSFRQWTLKETQYF. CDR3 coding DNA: TGCGCCAGCAGCTTCCGGCAATGGACTCTCAAAGAGACCCAGTACTTC.

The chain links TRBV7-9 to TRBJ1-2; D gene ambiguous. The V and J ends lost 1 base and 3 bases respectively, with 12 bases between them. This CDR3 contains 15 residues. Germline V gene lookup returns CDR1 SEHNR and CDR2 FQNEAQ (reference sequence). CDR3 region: CASSLVRETYYGYTF. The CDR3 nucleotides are TGTGCCAGCAGCTTAGTTCGGGAGACCTACTATGGCTACACCTTC. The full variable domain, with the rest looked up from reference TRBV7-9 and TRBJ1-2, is DTGVSQNPRHKITKRGQNVTFRCDPISEHNRLYWYRQTLGQGPEFLTYFQNEAQLEKSRLLSDRFSAERPKGSFSTLEIQRTEQGDSAMYLCASSLVRETYYGYTFGSGTRLTVV.

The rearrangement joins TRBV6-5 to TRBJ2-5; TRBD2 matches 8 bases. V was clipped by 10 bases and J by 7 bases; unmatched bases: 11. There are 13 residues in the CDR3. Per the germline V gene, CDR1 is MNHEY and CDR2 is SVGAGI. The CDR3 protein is CATSRGGFGTQYF. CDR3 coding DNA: TGTGCCACCTCACGGGGGGGATTTGGGACCCAGTACTTC.